This T cell receptor (beta chain) was obtained from a study of cytomegalovirus exposure and HLA in healthy donors. Study results and limitations: Later genetic work tied a missense DCLRE1C variant to beta-chain V and J trimming. In presence/absence analyses, roughly uniform sequencing depth across donors was assumed.

With 4 bases clipped from V and 4 bases from J, the junction kept 10 bases outside the gene matches. Germline CDR1 reads SGDLS; CDR2 reads YYNGEE. The CDR3 consists of 16 residues. Amplification used 60 Vbeta primers and 13 Jbeta primers. The protocol was immunoSEQ multiplex PCR, while the TCRdb copy is restricted to in-frame clones and leaves out a portion. The sample holds roughly 84,000 clones, 78% seen once. Regarding donors, all were healthy bone marrow donors. Details on this clone: Its antigen is currently unknown.

The source material was PBMCs. This sequence was found in a male donor in good health and CMV-seropositive. This chain joins TRBV9 and TRBJ2-2, with TRBD1 identical over 7 bases. CDR3 region: CASSRGGRTFTGELFF. CDR3 nucleotides: TGTGCCAGCAGCCGAGGGGGCAGGACATTCACCGGGGAGCTGTTTTTT.